This T cell receptor beta chain derives from a study of cytomegalovirus exposure and HLA in healthy donors. Germline CDR1 reads MNHEY; CDR2 reads SMNVEV (reference sequence). Trimming left V 3 bases short and J 5 bases short, with 10 bases between. This CDR3 has 13 amino acids. Comment on this clone: Its antigen is not identified.

Study-wide results and caveats: The study carried out a later analysis of TCR beta sequences. It associated 15,000 to 20,000 of them with specific HLA alleles at a false discovery rate of 0.05. Per a prior analysis, the majority of TCR beta V segments were productive roughly 90% or roughly 30% of the time. Overall, some 160 TCR beta chains were annotated as cytomegalovirus-associated. A further, later analysis showed that HLA-associated TCR beta chains (compared with equally common others) were more clonally expanded.

Primers for the PCR totalled 60 Vbeta and 13 Jbeta. Some clones are missing from TCRdb's copy, which holds only in-frame ones; the method was immunoSEQ multiplex PCR. The table lists approximately 190,000 clones, over 70% of them singletons. This TCR came from a man aged 45-60 years in good health and CMV-seronegative. Material for sequencing was PBMCs. The chain recombines TRBV27 with TRBJ2-5; a possible D gene is TRBD1 (6 bases). CDR3 bases: TGTGCCAGCAGTTTTTCAGGGGCGGAGACCCAGTACTTC. Residues: CASSFSGAETQYF.